A selection of T cell receptor beta chains follows, all from one sample in a study of shared clonotypes between healthy human individuals. Assay: immunoSEQ multiplex PCR; the TCRdb copy retains only in-frame clones and omits some. The sample shows 2 million to 2.5 million clones, approximately 96% of them seen only once. The sequencing sample was made of naive CD4+ T cells sorted from blood. The receptors shown here come from a man aged 18 to 35 in good health. Both conserved end residues are part of each CDR3. A D gene is named only where the DNA matches it firmly. The size field is filled for only some rows; it gives once, few, many or a size class.

j_call | d_call | v_call | clone_size | cdr3_nt | cdr3_aa
TRBJ2-3 | TRBD1 | TRBV5-6 | - | TGTGCCAGCAGCTTATACAGGGGAAGCACAGATACGCAGTATTTT | CASSLYRGSTDTQYF
TRBJ2-5 | - | TRBV28 | - | TGTGCCAGCAGTGGGATCCAAGAGACCCAGTACTTC | CASSGIQETQYF
TRBJ2-7 | - | TRBV5-1 | - | TGCGCCAGCAGCTTGGATCAGGGAACCTACGAGCAGTACTTC | CASSLDQGTYEQYF
TRBJ2-3 | TRBD2 | TRBV6-6 | - | TGTGCCAGCAGAGTGTCGGGGGGTGGGGATACGCAGTATTTT | CASRVSGGGDTQYF
TRBJ2-7 | TRBD1 | TRBV6-1 | - | TGTGCCAGCAACAGGGGCTACGAGCAGTACTTC | CASNRGYEQYF
TRBJ1-6 | - | TRBV27 | - | TGTGCCAGCGCTAAAACAGCCGAGTATTCACCCCTCCACTTT | CASAKTAEYSPLHF
TRBJ1-2 | TRBD1 | TRBV29-1 | - | TGCAGCGCCGACCGGACAGGGAACTATGGCTACACCTTC | CSADRTGNYGYTF
TRBJ2-7 | - | TRBV7-2 | once | TGTGCCAGCAGCTCCTCCTTCTTCGGACAGAGCTCCTACGAGCAGTACTTC | CASSSSFFGQSSYEQYF
TRBJ2-7 | - | TRBV10-3 | - | TGTGCCATCAGTGAGAGGAGTGTTGAGACAGCTTGGGGAGAGCAGTACTTC | CAISERSVETAWGEQYF
TRBJ1-1 | - | TRBV6-6 | once | TGTGCCAGCAGCCCACCCTATCGTAGCACTGAAGCTTTCTTT | CASSPPYRSTEAFF
TRBJ2-2 | - | TRBV9 | - | TGTGCCAGCAGCGCCCGGACAGACAAAACCGGGGAGCTGTTTTTT | CASSARTDKTGELFF
TRBJ1-5 | - | TRBV6-1 | - | TGTGCCAGCGGGGACGGCAATCAGCCCCAGCATTTT | CASGDGNQPQHF
TRBJ1-1 | - | TRBV23-1 | - | TGCGCCAGCACCATCAATCGTAGACAGTTGAACACTGAAGCTTTCTTT | CASTINRRQLNTEAFF
TRBJ1-3 | TRBD1 | TRBV6-5 | - | TGTGCCAGCAGTCAAGGACAGGGTCGAGGAAACACCATATATTTT | CASSQGQGRGNTIYF
TRBJ2-7 | - | TRBV2 | - | TGTGCCAGCAGCCGGGCCCAAGCCTACGAGCAGTACTTC | CASSRAQAYEQYF